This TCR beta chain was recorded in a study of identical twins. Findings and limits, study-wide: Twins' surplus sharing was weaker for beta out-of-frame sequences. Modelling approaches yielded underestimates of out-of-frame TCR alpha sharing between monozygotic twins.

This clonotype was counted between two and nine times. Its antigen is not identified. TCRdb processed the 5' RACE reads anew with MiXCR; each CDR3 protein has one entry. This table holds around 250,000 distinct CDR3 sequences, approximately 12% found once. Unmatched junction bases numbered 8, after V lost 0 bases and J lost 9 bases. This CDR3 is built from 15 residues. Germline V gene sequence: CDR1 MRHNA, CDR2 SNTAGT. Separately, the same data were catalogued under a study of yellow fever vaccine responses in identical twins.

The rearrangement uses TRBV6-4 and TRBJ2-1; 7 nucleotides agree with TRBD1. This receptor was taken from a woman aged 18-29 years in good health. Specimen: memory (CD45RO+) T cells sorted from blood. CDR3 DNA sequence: TGTGCCAGCAGTGACTCGGGAGACAGGGATTTTGAGCAGTTCTTC. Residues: CASSDSGDRDFEQFF.